The text below deals with one T cell receptor (beta chain). MiXCR, applied by TCRdb to the 5' RACE reads, yields one record per CDR3 protein. Found here are 150,000 to 200,000 distinct CDR3 sequences, under 20% of them singletons; the top ten hold 3% to 4.5%. Per the germline V gene, CDR1 is DFQATT and CDR2 is SNEGSKA (reference sequence). The CDR3 runs 15 residues. The junction had 10 bases not matched to a gene; V was cut back by 3 bases and J by 6 bases. This specimen comes from a study of T-cell memory formation after mild COVID-19. Material: PBMCs or a T cell subset sorted from them (not recorded which). The chain combines TRBV20-1 with TRBJ1-5, with 8 bases fitting TRBD1. This TCR came from a man between 18 and 29 years old who had mild COVID-19 (a few samples of this study predate the infection). Cell type and time point are not known. The CDR3 sequence: CSARLDRVSSQPQHF. CDR3 DNA: TGCAGTGCTAGGTTGGACAGGGTATCGTCTCAGCCCCAGCATTTT.